The clone carrying this T cell receptor beta chain was recorded many times. The target antigen is unknown. Germline V CDR1 and CDR2: SGDLS, YYNGEE. The CDR3 has 15 residues. The J segment lost 3 bases and the V segment lost 3 bases, leaving 5 bases of the junction unmatched. The data originate from a study of T cells after yellow fever vaccination. Findings of the study overall: A large majority of primary-vaccination clones showed up again after the booster (96% CD4, almost 90% CD8).

UMIs were added to TCR cDNA along with a universal primer site when it was made by 5'RACE template switching. In TCRdb, the 5' RACE reads were re-called with MiXCR into one record per CDR3 protein. The sample comprises 150,000 to 200,000 distinct CDR3 sequences, 11% of which are singletons, and around 34% rests with the top ten. The source is a man younger than 35 who received the YFV17D yellow fever vaccine. The starting material was CD8+ T cells sorted from PBMCs, obtained 15 days after the yellow fever booster vaccination. The rearrangement joins TRBV9 to TRBJ2-3; 9 nucleotides match TRBD1. The CDR3 protein is CASSGGQGRTDTQYF. The CDR3 nucleotides are TGTGCCAGCAGCGGGGGACAGGGTCGGACAGATACGCAGTATTTT.